A single sample is the source of the 21 T cell receptor beta chains below, sequenced in a study of T cell responses to AZD1222 COVID-19 vaccine. Libraries were prepared by immunoSEQ multiplex PCR; TCRdb keeps only in-frame clonotypes and omits some of them. The table lists more than 95,000 clones, around 90% of them singletons. The specimen was peripheral blood, collected on day 0 of AZD1222 vaccination. These receptors originate from an adult in good health.

V and J are TRBV12-5 and TRBJ2-1, with TRBD1 identical over 9 bases. V shed 6 bases and J 4 bases; nucleotides not matched to a gene: 7. The CDR3 runs 15 residues. Germline values: CDR1 LGHNT, CDR2 FRNRAP. The CDR3 sequence is CASGWGTGTYNEQFF. The CDR3 nucleotides read TGTGCTAGTGGCTGGGGGACAGGGACGTACAATGAGCAGTTCTTC.

For the CDR3, the DNA is TGCGCCAGCAGCCAAGGAAGGGCGGCGAGCACTGAAGCTTTCTTT. It is translated as CASSQGRAASTEAFF. J is TRBJ1-1 and V is TRBV4-1, with D hard to call. CDR1 is MGHRA, CDR2 YSYEKL, per germline. This CDR3 region has 15 residues. V gave up 1 base and J gave up 4 bases, with 13 bases separating them.

The chain uses TRBV4-1 and TRBJ1-5; TRBD1 matches 8 bases. The CDR3 is made up of 15 amino acids. The germline V gene has CDR1 MGHRA and CDR2 YSYEKL. V was clipped by 1 base and J by 7 bases; unmatched bases: 6. CDR3 region: CASSQGQGAGQPQHF. Here the CDR3 DNA reads TGCGCCAGCAGCCAAGGGCAGGGGGCAGGACAGCCCCAGCATTTT.

The CDR3 loop is CASSRDEDRNEKLFF. In nucleotides, the CDR3 is TGCGCCAGCAGCCGGGACGAGGACAGGAATGAAAAACTGTTTTTT. J is TRBJ1-4 and V is TRBV4-3; 7 bases fit TRBD1. Unmatched junction bases numbered 7, after V lost 4 bases and J lost 5 bases. CDR1 and CDR2 from the germline V gene are LGHNA and YSLEER. This CDR3 spans 15 amino acids.

J is TRBJ2-3 and V is TRBV15; the match to TRBD2 covers 7 bases. Losses at the gene ends were 1 base for V and 5 bases for J; bases not matched to a gene: 6. The length of the CDR3 is 15 residues. Germline-derived CDR1 and CDR2 are LNHNV and YYDKDF (reference sequence). CDR3 region: CATSRVAGVGDTQYF. The CDR3 nucleotides read TGTGCCACCAGCAGAGTCGCGGGAGTTGGAGATACGCAGTATTTT. The full variable domain, its missing parts supplied by reference TRBV15 and TRBJ2-3, is DAMVIQNPRYQVTQFGKPVTLSCSQTLNHNVMYWYQQKSSQAPKLLFHYYDKDFNNEADTPDNFQSRRPNTSFCFLDIRSPGLGDTAMYLCATSRVAGVGDTQYFGPGTRLTVL.

The CDR3 DNA follows: TGCAGTGCCCGAGTTCTCCACGAGCAGTACTTC. It codes for CSARVLHEQYF. The V and J genes are TRBV20-1 and TRBJ2-7; D remains ambiguous. The CDR3 has 11 residues. From germline, CDR1 is DFQATT and CDR2 SNEGSKA (reference sequence). V shed 6 bases and J shed 5 bases, with 11 bases lying between them.

This sequence joins TRBV15 and TRBJ2-7, with 14 bases matching TRBD2. The CDR3 extends over 17 amino acids. Germline lookup yields CDR1 LNHNV and CDR2 YYDKDF (reference sequence). Trimming removed 1 base from V and 5 bases from J; junction bases left unmatched: 7. The CDR3 loop reads CATSRGLAGGSGNEQYF. CDR3 nucleotides: TGTGCCACCAGCAGAGGACTAGCGGGGGGGTCTGGGAACGAGCAGTACTTC.

This clone was seen a handful of times. The V call is TRBV4-3, the J call TRBJ2-7; D remains unclear. The germline gives CDR1 LGHNA, CDR2 YSLEER. The CDR3 loop spans 16 amino acids. Trimming took off 0 bases at V and 1 base at J, with 13 bases between the two ends. The CDR3: CASSQDSTYPSYEQYF. Here the CDR3 DNA reads TGCGCCAGCAGCCAAGACTCTACATACCCATCCTACGAGCAGTACTTC.

The rearrangement uses TRBV30 and TRBJ2-2; TRBD2 matches at 8 bases. The CDR3 runs to 16 residues. From germline, CDR1 is GTSNPN and CDR2 SVGIG (reference sequence). V lost 0 bases to trimming and J lost 2 bases; unmatched junction nucleotides: 5. This CDR3 is CAWSVVAGRNTGELFF. The DNA for the CDR3 is TGTGCCTGGAGTGTAGTAGCGGGGCGTAACACCGGGGAGCTGTTTTTT.

The CDR3 sequence: CASSPVRQRSNQPQHF. The CDR3 region has the DNA TGTGCCAGCTCACCAGTTCGGCAGCGGTCCAATCAGCCCCAGCATTTT. The J gene is TRBJ1-5, the V gene TRBV18; the D is unclear. V was shortened by 2 bases and J by 3 bases, with 14 bases between the two germline ends. Germline-derived CDR1 and CDR2 are KGHSH and LQKENI. The CDR3 is 16 residues long.

V and J are TRBV12-3 or TRBV12-4 and TRBJ1-6; D remains ambiguous. The CDR3 is 13 residues long. The ends were cut back, 4 bases at V and 10 bases at J, with 11 bases in the middle. Written as DNA, the CDR3 is TGTGCCAGCAGTTCCTCACTGGCCTCACCCCTCCACTTT. Amino acids: CASSSSLASPLHF.

The V gene is TRBV9, the J gene TRBJ1-5; 9 nucleotides line up with TRBD1. The germline V gene encodes CDR1 SGDLS and CDR2 YYNGEE. Trimming took 4 bases from V and 5 from J; bases not matched to a gene: 7. This CDR3 region has 15 residues. CDR3 protein: CASSSTGGRDQPQHF. The CDR3 DNA is TGTGCCAGCAGCTCGACAGGGGGGCGTGATCAGCCCCAGCATTTT.

This chain connects TRBV6-6 to TRBJ1-6; 9 bases match TRBD1. V was clipped by 6 bases and J by 7 bases; unmatched bases: 4. The CDR3 covers 14 residues. The germline V gene has CDR1 MNHNY and CDR2 SVGAGI (reference sequence). This chain's CDR3 is CASSPQGANSPLHF. The CDR3 DNA reads TGTGCCAGCAGCCCACAGGGGGCAAATTCACCCCTCCACTTT.

The chain couples TRBV29-1 to TRBJ2-5, with D perhaps TRBD1 (6 bases). This CDR3 contains 16 residues. Trimming left V 4 bases short and J 5 bases short, with 23 bases between. Germline V lookup: CDR1 SQVTM, CDR2 ANQGSEA. CDR3 amino acids: CSVAGASKAAPETQYF. The CDR3, as DNA: TGCAGCGTTGCAGGGGCTTCCAAAGCGGCTCCGGAGACCCAGTACTTC.

The chain couples TRBV18 to TRBJ1-6, with TRBD1 as a possible D gene (6 bases). Germline values: CDR1 KGHSH, CDR2 LQKENI. The length of the CDR3 is 18 residues. V gave up 3 bases and J gave up 2 bases, with 17 bases separating them. In DNA, the CDR3 is TGTGCCAGCTCACCTACACAGGCCAGGGGTACCTATAATTCACCCCTCCACTTT. This gives the protein CASSPTQARGTYNSPLHF.

The gene calls are TRBV4-1 and TRBJ2-7; the match to TRBD2 covers 8 bases. CDR1 is MGHRA, CDR2 YSYEKL, per germline. The V and J ends lost 7 bases and 3 bases, in that order; junction bases with no gene match: 11. The CDR3 has 15 amino acids. CDR3 residues: CASTPIAGYNYEQYF. Here the CDR3 DNA reads TGCGCCAGCACGCCTATAGCGGGATATAACTACGAGCAGTACTTC.

The J gene is TRBJ2-5, the V gene TRBV6-5; D remains unclear. The germline gives CDR1 MNHEY, CDR2 SVGAGI. The V end was cut by 5 bases, the J end by 4 bases, with 14 bases between. This CDR3 has 14 amino acids. CDR3 residues: CASSTPFRVETQYF. CDR3 nucleotides: TGTGCCAGCAGTACCCCGTTCCGAGTAGAGACCCAGTACTTC.

This clone was found a few times. The genes are TRBV29-1 and TRBJ2-2, with 7 bases fitting TRBD2. The CDR3 contains 13 residues. V gave up 8 bases and J gave up 4 bases; unmatched junction bases: 7. Germline CDR1 SQVTM, CDR2 ANQGSEA. In nucleotides, the CDR3 is TGCAGCTCCAGACTAGCTGGCACCGGGGAGCTGTTTTTT. Translating gives CSSRLAGTGELFF.

This clone came up once. V and J are TRBV5-1 and TRBJ2-1; 10 bases fit TRBD2. Germline CDR1 SGHRS, CDR2 YFSETQ. The CDR3 covers 13 residues. V shed 7 bases and J 7 bases; nucleotides not matched to a gene: 5. The CDR3 protein is CASSEGLANEQFF. The CDR3 nucleotides read TGCGCCAGCTCTGAGGGACTAGCGAATGAGCAGTTCTTC.

The chain joins TRBV4-2 to TRBJ1-2; D ambiguous. Trimming removed 2 bases from V and 7 bases from J, with 11 bases in between. CDR1 is LGHNA and CDR2 is YNFKEQ in the germline V gene. The CDR3 is 13 residues long. The DNA of the CDR3 is TGTGCCAGCAGCCAACCAACAGATGGTGGCTACACCTTC. Its protein is CASSQPTDGGYTF.

The chain links TRBV5-1 to TRBJ1-4, with 8 nucleotides matching TRBD1. There are 18 residues in the CDR3. Germline V gives CDR1 SGHRS, CDR2 YFSETQ. The trim removed 1 base at V and 7 bases at J, leaving 15 bases unmatched. The CDR3 DNA is TGCGCCAGCAGCTTGAGCGCCCTAAGGACAGGGCGAGGTGAAAAACTGTTTTTT. Its translation is CASSLSALRTGRGEKLFF.